This passage covers 5 T cell receptor beta chains from one sample sequenced in a study of blood T cell repertoires in COVID-19. Method: immunoSEQ multiplex PCR; TCRdb's copy keeps in-frame clones and lacks some. The sample contains around 40,000 clones, 75% to 90% of which appear only once. The sequencing input was peripheral blood. These receptors were taken from a man aged 50 to 59 with active COVID-19.

The chain employs TRBV25-1 and TRBJ2-1; no clear D gene. CDR3 length equals 14 residues. Per the germline V gene, CDR1 is MGHDK and CDR2 is SYGVNS. The V gene lost 3 bases and the J gene lost 8 bases, with 14 bases spanning the gap. CDR3 coding DNA: TGTGCCAGCAGTGATTACGACGAGGTGGATGAGCAGTTCTTC. It is translated as CASSDYDEVDEQFF.

This chain uses TRBV19 with TRBJ1-5; 7 bases line up with TRBD1. Germline lookup yields CDR1 LNHDA and CDR2 SQIVND (reference sequence). This CDR3 comprises 15 residues. Trimming at V came to 11 bases and at J to 0 bases, leaving 10 bases not matched to a gene. CDR3 loop: CAARDSLYSNQPQHF. CDR3 nucleotide sequence: TGTGCCGCCCGGGACAGCCTTTATAGCAATCAGCCCCAGCATTTT.

The rearrangement uses TRBV9 and TRBJ2-3; 9 bases match TRBD2. The trim removed 0 bases at V and 6 bases at J, leaving 8 bases unmatched. The CDR3 is 16 amino acids. Per germline, CDR1 SGDLS and CDR2 YYNGEE. DNA of the CDR3: TGTGCCAGCAGCGTAGGGGTTAGCGGGAGAGGGGATACGCAGTATTTT. It translates to CASSVGVSGRGDTQYF.

V is TRBV6-5 and J is TRBJ2-7, with D maybe TRBD1 (6 bases). V dropped 5 bases and J dropped 4 bases, with 15 bases sitting between them. CDR3 length: 14 amino acids. CDR1 and CDR2 from the germline V gene are MNHEY and SVGAGI. The CDR3 sequence: CASSPGTSRYEQYF. CDR3 DNA: TGTGCCAGCAGTCCTGGGACATCCCGGTACGAGCAGTACTTC.

The chain employs TRBV12-3 or TRBV12-4 and TRBJ2-7, with TRBD2 matching over 7 bases. After removal of 8 bases from V and 0 bases from J, the junction contained 4 bases not matched to a gene. The CDR3 runs 13 residues. The CDR3 DNA sequence: TGTGCCAGCCGGAGCGGGAACTCCTACGAGCAGTACTTC. Protein: CASRSGNSYEQYF.